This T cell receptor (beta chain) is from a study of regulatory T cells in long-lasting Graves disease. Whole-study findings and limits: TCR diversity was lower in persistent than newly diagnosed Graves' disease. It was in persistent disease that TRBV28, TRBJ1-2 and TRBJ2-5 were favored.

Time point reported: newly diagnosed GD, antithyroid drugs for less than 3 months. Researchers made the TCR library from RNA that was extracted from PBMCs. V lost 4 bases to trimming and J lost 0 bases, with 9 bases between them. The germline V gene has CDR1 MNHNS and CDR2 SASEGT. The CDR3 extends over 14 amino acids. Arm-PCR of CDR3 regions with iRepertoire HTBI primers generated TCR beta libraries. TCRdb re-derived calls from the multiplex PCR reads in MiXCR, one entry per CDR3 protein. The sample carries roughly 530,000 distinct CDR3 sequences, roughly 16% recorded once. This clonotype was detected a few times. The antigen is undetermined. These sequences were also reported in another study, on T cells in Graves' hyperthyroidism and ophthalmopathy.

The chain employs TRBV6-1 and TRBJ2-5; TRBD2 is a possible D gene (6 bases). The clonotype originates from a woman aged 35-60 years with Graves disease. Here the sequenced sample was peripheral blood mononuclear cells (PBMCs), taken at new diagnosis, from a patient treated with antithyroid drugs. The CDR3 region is CASSGWTNQETQYF. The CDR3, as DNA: TGTGCCAGCAGTGGCTGGACTAACCAAGAGACCCAGTACTTC.